The 16 T cell receptor beta chains given below trace back to one sample, sequenced in a study of T-cell reconstitution after alpha-beta-depleted transplantation in children. It was with unique molecular identifiers that the TCRbeta library was prepared. TCRdb itself ran the PCR reads through MiXCR, one entry per CDR3 protein. The sample includes 500,000 to 750,000 distinct CDR3 sequences, 27% of them seen just once. This sample comprised PBMCs, obtained before TCRalphabeta/CD19-depleted stem cell transplant. The receptors shown here come from a boy less than two years old with Wiskott-Aldrich syndrome, due to receive a stem cell transplant.

The rearrangement uses TRBV6-2 or TRBV6-3 and TRBJ2-3; perhaps TRBD2 as D (5 bases). Germline V gene data show CDR1 as MNHEY and CDR2 as SVGEGT. V lost 3 bases to trimming and J lost 2 bases, with 12 bases between them. This CDR3 is 15 amino acids long. The chain's CDR3 is CASSYGGLITDTQYF. The DNA of the CDR3 is TGTGCCAGCAGTTATGGAGGACTCATCACAGATACGCAGTATTTT.

The chain employs TRBV7-2 and TRBJ2-2; possible D gene TRBD1, 6 bases. Trimming shortened V by 3 bases and J by 8 bases, and 13 bases separated the two germline ends. CDR3 length: 14 amino acids. The germline V gene has CDR1 SGHTA and CDR2 FQGNSA. The CDR3 nucleotides read TGTGCCAGCAGCTTCGACAGGCGGACTGGGGAGCTGTTTTTT. Translation gives CASSFDRRTGELFF.

This clonotype was counted only a few times. The rearrangement joins TRBV5-1 to TRBJ2-3; D might be TRBD1 or TRBD2, each matching 5 bases. V was cut by 4 bases and J by 6 bases, with 18 bases left in between. The CDR3 runs to 15 residues. The germline gives CDR1 SGHRS, CDR2 YFSETQ. The DNA for the CDR3 is TGCGCCAGCAGCATTACAGGAGCTCGAGGGGATACGCAGTATTTT. Residues: CASSITGARGDTQYF.

The rearrangement joins TRBV29-1 to TRBJ2-3; TRBD2 matches at 7 bases. Per germline, CDR1 SQVTM and CDR2 ANQGSEA. V trimming: 5 bases; J trimming: 0 bases; junction bases outside the gene matches: 2. The CDR3 runs 13 residues. The CDR3 here is CSVRRGSTDTQYF. The CDR3 DNA is TGCAGCGTTAGGCGGGGGAGCACAGATACGCAGTATTTT.

The V call is TRBV20-1, the J call TRBJ2-7; 9 bases line up with TRBD2. The CDR3 covers 13 residues. CDR1 and CDR2 (germline): DFQATT, SNEGSKA (reference sequence). With V trimmed by 6 bases and J by 3 bases, 6 bases remained unmatched. CDR3: CSALLAGVYEQYF. CDR3 DNA: TGCAGTGCCCTATTAGCGGGAGTCTACGAGCAGTACTTC.

V gene TRBV20-1 combines with J gene TRBJ2-1, with TRBD2 as a possible D gene (5 bases). Between the trimmed V and J ends, which lost 1 base and 0 bases, there was a span of 13 bases. The length of the CDR3 is 16 residues. Germline-derived CDR1 and CDR2 are DFQATT and SNEGSKA (reference sequence). CDR3 sequence reads: CSARASSSNSYNEQFF. In nucleotides, the CDR3 is TGCAGTGCTAGAGCTAGCTCATCGAACTCCTACAATGAGCAGTTCTTC.

The chain combines TRBV15 with TRBJ2-2; D assignment may be TRBD1 or TRBD2 (5 bases each). Trimming removed 5 bases at V and 4 bases at J, with 14 bases between. The length of the CDR3 is 15 residues. CDR1 LNHNV and CDR2 YYDKDF come from the germline V gene (reference sequence). As DNA, the CDR3 is TGTGCCACCAGCTCGGGACGAGACTCCACCGGGGAGCTGTTTTTT. This gives the protein CATSSGRDSTGELFF.

The CDR3 protein is CASSSGSSPDTQYF. CDR3 DNA: TGCGCCAGCAGCTCCGGGAGCTCGCCAGATACGCAGTATTTT. This sequence joins TRBV5-1 and TRBJ2-3; D is possibly TRBD2 (6 bases). With 3 bases removed from V and 4 bases from J, the gap between germline ends came to 12 bases. The CDR3 totals 14 residues. Germline CDR1 and CDR2: SGHRS and YFSETQ.

The J gene is TRBJ2-1, the V gene TRBV27; 10 bases agree with TRBD1. This CDR3 spans 17 amino acids. Trimming at V came to 5 bases and at J to 7 bases, leaving 14 bases not matched to a gene. From germline, CDR1 is MNHEY and CDR2 SMNVEV (reference sequence). DNA for the CDR3: TGTGCCAGCAGTACCTTCGGACGGGACAGGGGACATAATGAGCAGTTCTTC. Translating gives CASSTFGRDRGHNEQFF.

The chain has TRBV5-1 and TRBJ1-1; D is ambiguous. Germline lookup yields CDR1 SGHRS and CDR2 YFSETQ. V was cut by 0 bases and J by 6 bases, with 12 bases left in between. The CDR3 is 14 residues long. This CDR3 is CASSLEVVSAEAFF. The CDR3 DNA is TGCGCCAGCAGCTTGGAGGTGGTTAGCGCTGAAGCTTTCTTT.

This chain uses TRBV5-1 with TRBJ2-3; TRBD1 or TRBD2 may be the D gene (6 bases each). V was clipped by 1 base and J by 6 bases, with 12 bases between them. CDR1 is SGHRS, CDR2 YFSETQ, per germline. There are 14 residues in the CDR3. CDR3 coding DNA: TGCGCCAGCAGCTTGAAGGGGGGTCCGGATACGCAGTATTTT. It specifies CASSLKGGPDTQYF.

The chain recombines TRBV20-1 with TRBJ1-1, with unresolved D. The CDR3 runs 12 residues. The V end lost 6 bases, the J end lost 3 bases, and 11 bases lay between the germline ends. In germline, CDR1 is DFQATT, CDR2 SNEGSKA (reference sequence). The CDR3 DNA follows: TGCAGTGCCCGAGCGTTGGACACTGAAGCTTTCTTT. Translation: CSARALDTEAFF.

The chain recombines TRBV4-1 with TRBJ2-7; 7 bases match TRBD1. Germline V CDR1 and CDR2: MGHRA, YSYEKL. After removal of 4 bases from V and 8 bases from J, the junction contained 11 bases not matched to a gene. CDR3 length equals 14 residues. CDR3 in amino acids: CASSRGTGTAKQYF. As DNA, the CDR3 is TGCGCCAGCAGCCGAGGGACCGGGACAGCGAAGCAGTACTTC.

The chain joins TRBV12-3 or TRBV12-4 to TRBJ1-1; 7 bases are shared with TRBD1. V shed 8 bases, J shed 3 bases, and the junction held 9 bases outside the gene matches. The CDR3 loop spans 14 amino acids. CDR3 amino acids: CASGFTDRDTEAFF. CDR3 DNA: TGTGCCAGCGGATTCACCGACAGGGACACTGAAGCTTTCTTT.

A few counts support this clonotype. The V gene is TRBV12-3 or TRBV12-4, the J gene TRBJ2-2, with 11 bases matching TRBD1. This CDR3 region has 17 residues. J was trimmed by 4 bases and V by 6 bases; bases with no gene match: 10. The CDR3 DNA reads as TGTGCCAGCAGCCCTGGACAGGGGGCCCGTGGCACCGGGGAGCTGTTTTTT. It specifies CASSPGQGARGTGELFF.

This clonotype was counted only a few times. V usage is TRBV12-3 or TRBV12-4 and J usage is TRBJ2-1; 10 nucleotides line up with TRBD2. Germline trimming cut 6 bases from V and 6 bases from J; bases unmatched to any gene: 14. This CDR3 has 17 amino acids. This CDR3 reads CASSRRAAGGPGNEQFF. In DNA, the CDR3 is TGTGCCAGCAGCCGCCGGGCAGCGGGAGGGCCGGGCAATGAGCAGTTCTTC.